Following are 21 T cell receptor beta chains from one sample sequenced in a study of T-cell reconstitution after alpha-beta-depleted transplantation in children (dated by TCRdb to 2016 to 2018). The treatment or condition label corresponds to: allogeneic hematopoietic cell transplantation with graft depleted of TCRalphabeta T cells and CD19 B cells. The library relied on PCR. Instrument on record: Illumina HiSeq 2500. TCR library preparation used molecular barcoding, with unique molecular identifiers applied to normalize quantification of the TCRbeta repertoire. Using fastp at Q25 and MiXCR, TCRdb reprocessed the public reads and kept productive beta chains. Each CDR3 protein appears once, grouped with its most common genes and DNA. Within this sample are around 500,000 distinct CDR3 sequences, with 23% of them counted one time only. Roughly 14% of the sample comes from the top ten. This specimen was PBMCs, mostly from graft donor cells, taken 360 days after TCRalphabeta/CD19-depleted stem cell transplant. The receptor set was obtained from a boy younger than two who had a stem cell transplant for acute myeloid leukemia, so the T cells may come from the graft donor.

V and J are TRBV20-1 and TRBJ2-5; the match to TRBD2 covers 14 bases. V dropped 6 bases and J dropped 4; count of bases not matched to a gene: 10. The CDR3 extends over 16 amino acids. The germline V gene encodes CDR1 DFQATT and CDR2 SNEGSKA (reference sequence). This chain's CDR3 is CSAVRTSGGPGETQYF. Here the CDR3 DNA reads TGCAGTGCCGTTCGGACTAGCGGGGGGCCAGGAGAGACCCAGTACTTC.

This clonotype has only a few counts. The genes are TRBV20-1 and TRBJ2-7; no clear D. The germline V gene encodes CDR1 DFQATT and CDR2 SNEGSKA (reference sequence). V was shortened by 3 bases and J by 4 bases, with 7 bases between the two germline ends. There are 11 residues in the CDR3. The CDR3 region is CSASPKYEQYF. The CDR3, as DNA: TGCAGTGCTAGTCCGAAGTACGAGCAGTACTTC.

This clonotype was recorded many times. The CDR3 spells CASRTGGGTGLLRPKETQYF. The CDR3 DNA reads as TGTGCCAGCAGAACGGGTGGGGGGACAGGGCTACTCCGGCCTAAAGAGACCCAGTACTTC. The chain combines TRBV6-4 with TRBJ2-5; TRBD1 matches at 9 bases. The V gene's germline CDR1 is MRHNA and CDR2 SNTAGT. After removal of 6 bases from V and 3 bases from J, the junction contained 23 bases not matched to a gene. The CDR3 runs 20 residues.

This clonotype was seen a single time. The CDR3: CASSPSGGPQETQYF. The CDR3 DNA follows: TGTGCCAGCAGCCCTAGCGGGGGGCCACAAGAGACCCAGTACTTC. The chain is built from TRBV12-3 or TRBV12-4 and TRBJ2-5; 11 bases agree with TRBD2. The CDR3 covers 15 residues. Losses at the gene ends were 6 bases for V and 2 bases for J; bases not matched to a gene: 5.

The sample holds a few counts of this clonotype. The chain joins TRBV20-1 to TRBJ2-2; D perhaps matches TRBD1 (5 bases). The V gene lost 2 bases and the J gene lost 0 bases, with 10 bases spanning the gap. The CDR3 is 15 residues long. Germline loops: CDR1 DFQATT, CDR2 SNEGSKA (reference sequence). CDR3 DNA: TGCAGTGCTAGAACAGGCGCCGCGAACACCGGGGAGCTGTTTTTT. This translates into CSARTGAANTGELFF.

This chain links TRBV5-1 with TRBJ2-1, with 10 bases identical to TRBD2. With 4 bases clipped from V and 5 bases from J, the junction kept 12 bases outside the gene matches. Germline V gene lookup returns CDR1 SGHRS and CDR2 YFSETQ. The CDR3 sequence is 17 residues long. The CDR3: CASSPDLALAGHNEQFF. DNA for the CDR3: TGCGCCAGCAGCCCCGACTTGGCACTAGCGGGACACAATGAGCAGTTCTTC.

This clonotype has more than one count but fewer than ten. The chain recombines TRBV20-1 with TRBJ2-7, with D perhaps TRBD2 (6 bases). Germline CDR1 reads DFQATT; CDR2 reads SNEGSKA (reference sequence). The CDR3 sequence is 14 residues long. Trimming pared 1 base from V and 2 bases from J, leaving 12 bases between. This chain's CDR3 is CSARGPSVAYEQYF. In DNA form, the CDR3 reads TGCAGTGCTAGAGGGCCTAGCGTGGCCTACGAGCAGTACTTC.

This clonotype has a single count. The chain combines TRBV7-8 with TRBJ1-6; no definite D call. The CDR3 is 13 amino acids. Per the germline V gene, CDR1 is SGHVS and CDR2 is FQNEAQ. Trimming took 10 bases from V and 4 from J, leaving 11 bases between them. Here the CDR3 DNA reads TGTGCCACTGTAACAGCGTATAATTCACCCCTCCACTTT. Protein sequence: CATVTAYNSPLHF.

The chain employs TRBV12-3 or TRBV12-4 and TRBJ2-7, with D hard to call. The CDR3 contains 14 residues. V was trimmed by 4 bases and J by 0 bases, leaving 10 bases between them. CDR3 residues: CASSSQMFSYEQYF. The CDR3, as DNA: TGTGCCAGCAGTTCACAGATGTTCTCCTACGAGCAGTACTTC.

This clonotype was counted many times. V is TRBV20-1 and J is TRBJ2-5; D perhaps matches TRBD1 (5 bases). The V end was cut by 3 bases, the J end by 5 bases, with 19 bases between. CDR3 length: 15 residues. The germline gives CDR1 DFQATT, CDR2 SNEGSKA (reference sequence). DNA of the CDR3: TGCAGTGCTAGGGGGTCCCGGCAGGGCTGGGAGACCCAGTACTTC. As protein: CSARGSRQGWETQYF.

The gene calls are TRBV20-1 and TRBJ2-7; D tentatively fits TRBD1 or TRBD2 (5 bases each). V was pared by 6 bases and J by 6 bases, with 21 bases between. Looked up from germline, CDR1 is DFQATT and CDR2 is SNEGSKA (reference sequence). CDR3 size: 14 residues. CDR3 loop: CSAEGQGRSGEQYV. In DNA, the CDR3 is TGCAGTGCCGAGGGGCAGGGCAGGTCGGGCGAGCAGTACGTC.

The J gene is TRBJ1-2, the V gene TRBV6-1, with 7 positions matching TRBD1. V trimming: 5 bases; J trimming: 5 bases; junction bases outside the gene matches: 8. CDR1 and CDR2 from the germline V gene are MNHNS and SASEGT. The CDR3 is 14 residues long. The CDR3 spells CASSTRDSPYGYTF. The CDR3 DNA reads as TGTGCCAGCAGTACCCGGGACAGCCCTTATGGCTACACCTTC.

This clonotype was seen many times. Mismatch with germline at one junction end may stem from a read error. The J gene is TRBJ1-5, the V gene TRBV11-2, with 8 bases lining up with TRBD1. There are 13 residues in the CDR3. From germline, CDR1 is SGHAT and CDR2 FQNNGV. CDR3 residues: CATSQGARQPQHF. Written as DNA, the CDR3 is TGTGCCACCAGCCAGGGGGCAAGACAGCCCCAGCATTTT.

V and J are TRBV6-5 and TRBJ1-1; the match to TRBD1 covers 8 bases. Per the germline V gene, CDR1 is MNHEY and CDR2 is SVGAGI. J gave up 6 bases and V 7 bases, and 4 bases lay outside the gene matches. The CDR3 length is 12 residues. The CDR3 is CASIAQGAEAFF. CDR3 coding DNA: TGTGCCAGCATTGCACAGGGGGCTGAAGCTTTCTTT.

The genes are TRBV12-3 or TRBV12-4 and TRBJ1-5, with D perhaps matching TRBD1 (5 bases). V lost 4 bases to trimming and J lost 3 bases, with 16 bases between them. The CDR3 is 16 residues long. CDR3 DNA sequence: TGTGCCAGCAGTTATTGGCGGGGACCGTTCAATCAGCCCCAGCATTTT. Protein sequence: CASSYWRGPFNQPQHF.

Only a few counts were recorded for this clonotype. This chain joins TRBV6-5 and TRBJ1-1; 7 bases match TRBD1. The CDR3 covers 11 residues. The trim removed 7 bases at V and 11 bases at J, leaving 7 bases unmatched. The germline V gene has CDR1 MNHEY and CDR2 SVGAGI. In DNA form, the CDR3 reads TGTGCCAGCAACTTCAGGGGGACGGCTTTCTTT. Amino acid sequence: CASNFRGTAFF.

In this sample, this clonotype turned up many times. The rearrangement links TRBV20-1 to TRBJ1-6; the match to TRBD1 covers 8 bases. The CDR3 covers 18 residues. CDR1 DFQATT and CDR2 SNEGSKA come from the germline V gene (reference sequence). V lost 6 bases, J lost 4 bases, and 17 bases stayed unmatched. CDR3 nucleotide sequence: TGCAGTGCACAACCGGGACAGGTCCCCGTTCTGTATAATTCACCCCTCCACTTT. Translating gives CSAQPGQVPVLYNSPLHF.

This clonotype was seen a few times. The chain uses TRBV20-1 and TRBJ2-5; tentatively, D is TRBD2 (5 bases). CDR3 size: 14 residues. V lost 2 bases to trimming and J lost 1 base, with 11 bases between them. Germline loops: CDR1 DFQATT, CDR2 SNEGSKA (reference sequence). CDR3 residues: CSARPLAGQETQYF. The CDR3, as DNA: TGCAGTGCTAGACCCCTGGCGGGCCAAGAGACCCAGTACTTC.

The chain uses TRBV12-3 or TRBV12-4 and TRBJ2-7; D unclear. Trimming pared 4 bases from V and 9 bases from J, leaving 10 bases between. CDR3 length: 11 residues. The CDR3 loop is CASSYSTAQYF. The CDR3 coding sequence is TGTGCCAGCAGTTACAGCACAGCGCAGTACTTC.

This clonotype was observed a handful of times. V is TRBV10-2 and J is TRBJ2-7; D not resolved. Germline V gene lookup returns CDR1 WSHSY and CDR2 SAAADI. The V and J ends lost 3 bases and 0 bases respectively, with 9 bases between them. The CDR3 is made up of 14 amino acids. CDR3 sequence reads: CASSDLIDSYEQYV. As DNA, the CDR3 is TGCGCCAGCAGTGACCTGATCGACTCCTACGAGCAGTACGTC.

This clonotype turned up a few times. The chain links TRBV9 to TRBJ2-3; TRBD2 might be the D (6 bases). CDR1 is SGDLS and CDR2 is YYNGEE in the germline V gene. The CDR3 totals 12 residues. Deletions cut 5 bases from V and 5 bases from J, with 9 bases between. The CDR3 is CASRGTGDTQYF. In nucleotides, the CDR3 is TGTGCCAGCAGAGGGACTGGAGATACGCAGTATTTT.